Presented here are 14 T cell receptor beta chains from one specimen sequenced in a study of control samples from healthy donors and cancer patients. Produced via immunoSEQ multiplex PCR; TCRdb's table is partial and in-frame only. The repertoire holds 400,000 to 450,000 clones, with 90% as singletons. The specimen sequenced was PBMCs. The receptors come from a man in his forties or fifties with head and neck cancer.

The rearrangement uses TRBV5-1 and TRBJ2-7; no reliable D call. The CDR3 runs to 17 residues. The ends were cut back, 3 bases at V and 0 bases at J, with 19 bases in the middle. The germline V gene has CDR1 SGHRS and CDR2 YFSETQ. The CDR3 reads CASSYTPLGGSSYEQYF. The CDR3 DNA sequence: TGCGCCAGCAGCTACACCCCGCTGGGCGGCAGCTCCTACGAGCAGTACTTC.

V and J are TRBV9 and TRBJ2-2, with D perhaps assigned TRBD1 or TRBD2 (6 bases each). The CDR3 runs 12 residues. Trimming left V 2 bases short and J 9 bases short, with 8 bases between. The germline V gene encodes CDR1 SGDLS and CDR2 YYNGEE. This CDR3 is CASSVGGRELFF. The CDR3 DNA reads as TGTGCCAGCAGCGTGGGGGGCAGGGAGCTGTTTTTT.

The rearrangement links TRBV2 to TRBJ1-4; no reliable D call. The CDR3 loop spans 12 amino acids. Trimming removed 6 bases at V and 3 bases at J, with 5 bases between. Germline V gene data show CDR1 as SNHLY and CDR2 as FYNNEI. This CDR3 is CASRIPNEKLFF. The CDR3 DNA reads as TGTGCCAGCAGGATTCCTAATGAAAAACTGTTTTTT.

V usage is TRBV10-2 and J usage is TRBJ2-1, with D maybe TRBD2 (5 bases). Trimming took 4 bases from V and 6 from J, leaving 13 bases between them. Germline CDR1 and CDR2: WSHSY and SAAADI. The CDR3 covers 14 residues. The CDR3 region is CASSAGGSGNEQFF. The CDR3 DNA follows: TGCGCCAGCAGTGCCGGCGGGTCGGGCAATGAGCAGTTCTTC.

This chain joins TRBV19 and TRBJ1-6, with TRBD1 as a possible D gene (6 bases). V gave up 5 bases and J gave up 1 base, with 12 bases separating them. Germline CDR1 is LNHDA and CDR2 is SQIVND (reference sequence). This CDR3 has 16 amino acids. The CDR3 nucleotides read TGTGCCAGTAGTTCCCAGGGGATTTCCTATAATTCACCCCTCCACTTT. Its translation: CASSSQGISYNSPLHF.

The table lists this clone with a count of one. The V gene is TRBV28, the J gene TRBJ2-7, with D possibly TRBD1 on 6 matching bases. The CDR3 totals 15 residues. CDR1 and CDR2 (germline): MDHEN, SYDVKM. V lost 6 bases, J lost 3 bases, and 18 bases lay in between. CDR3 residues: CASSPSRGKGYEQYF. CDR3 sequence (DNA): TGTGCCAGCAGCCCTAGCAGGGGAAAAGGCTACGAGCAGTACTTC. Full variable domain (outside the CDR3, taken from reference TRBV28 and TRBJ2-7): DVKVTQSSRYLVKRTGEKVFLECVQDMDHENMFWYRQDPGLGLRLIYFSYDVKMKEKGDIPEGYSVSREKKERFSLILESASTNQTSMYLCASSPSRGKGYEQYFGPGTRLTVT.

This clone was observed a handful of times. This rearrangement joins TRBV11-2 to TRBJ2-1; 9 bases agree with TRBD2. The junction had 4 bases not matched to a gene; V was cut back by 3 bases and J by 7 bases. The CDR3 totals 14 residues. Per the germline V gene, CDR1 is SGHAT and CDR2 is FQNNGV. The CDR3 loop is CASSFSGGQNEQFF. The CDR3 region has the DNA TGTGCCAGCAGCTTTAGCGGGGGTCAAAATGAGCAGTTCTTC.

In regard to this clone: At the DNA level, this CDR3 is encoded by other sequences in the same sample as well. The rearrangement joins TRBV20-1 to TRBJ1-3, with no clear D. Germline-derived CDR1 and CDR2 are DFQATT and SNEGSKA (reference sequence). V lost 1 base and J lost 4, with 2 bases in between. CDR3 length equals 11 residues. The CDR3 DNA is TGCAGTGCTAGAGTGGGAAACACCATATATTTT. Protein sequence: CSARVGNTIYF.

This clone has a handful of counts. This chain links TRBV5-5 with TRBJ2-2; 8 bases agree with TRBD2. This CDR3 is built from 15 residues. In germline, CDR1 is SGHKS, CDR2 YYEKEE (reference sequence). V was pared by 4 bases and J by 4 bases, with 6 bases of the junction left unmatched. CDR3 in DNA: TGTGCCAGCAGCCCAGCGGGAGAGGGCACCGGGGAGCTGTTTTTT. Its protein is CASSPAGEGTGELFF.

The rearrangement links TRBV5-1 to TRBJ2-1, with TRBD2 matching over 9 bases. This CDR3 region has 17 residues. Germline V CDR1 and CDR2: SGHRS, YFSETQ. The V segment lost 0 bases and the J segment 4 bases; nucleotides outside the gene matches: 8. The CDR3 loop is CASSLAGYSGRYNEQFF. CDR3 nucleotide sequence: TGCGCCAGCAGCTTGGCCGGTTATAGCGGGAGATACAATGAGCAGTTCTTC.

V is TRBV6-5 and J is TRBJ2-7, with TRBD1 matching over 10 bases. The CDR3 totals 14 residues. Unmatched junction bases numbered 2, after V lost 3 bases and J lost 3 bases. Germline loops: CDR1 MNHEY, CDR2 SVGAGI. The chain's CDR3 is CASSYGDRGYEQYF. CDR3 in DNA: TGTGCCAGCAGTTATGGGGACAGGGGCTACGAGCAGTACTTC.

The V gene is TRBV16, the J gene TRBJ1-2, with D tentatively TRBD1 (6 bases). Trimming pared 6 bases from V and 4 bases from J, leaving 18 bases between. This CDR3 spans 15 amino acids. From germline, CDR1 is KGHSY and CDR2 FQNENV. The CDR3 region has the DNA TGTGCCAGCAGTCAAGGTCAGGGGCCGGGCTATGGCTACACCTTC. It codes for CASSQGQGPGYGYTF.

This clone was found once. The V and J genes are TRBV9 and TRBJ2-7; TRBD2 aligns across 7 bases. Germline V gene lookup returns CDR1 SGDLS and CDR2 YYNGEE. J lost 1 base, V lost 0 bases, and 4 bases had no gene match. This CDR3 contains 15 residues. The CDR3 loop is CASSVDGTISYEQYF. The CDR3 DNA reads TGTGCCAGCAGCGTAGACGGGACTATTTCCTACGAGCAGTACTTC.

The rearrangement uses TRBV18 and TRBJ2-7; D ambiguous. This CDR3 contains 15 residues. V was trimmed by 4 bases and J by 6 bases, leaving 19 bases between them. Germline loops: CDR1 KGHSH, CDR2 LQKENI. The CDR3 nucleotides are TGTGCCAGCTCACTACCGACTCCGCCCGGCGGCGAGCAGTACTTC. It is translated as CASSLPTPPGGEQYF. The full variable domain, in which reference TRBV18 and TRBJ2-7 provide the parts outside the CDR3, is NAGVMQNPRHLVRRRGQEARLRCSPMKGHSHVYWYRQLPEEGLKFMVYLQKENIIDESGMPKERFSAEFPKEGPSILRIQQVVRGDSAAYFCASSLPTPPGGEQYFGPGTRLTVT.